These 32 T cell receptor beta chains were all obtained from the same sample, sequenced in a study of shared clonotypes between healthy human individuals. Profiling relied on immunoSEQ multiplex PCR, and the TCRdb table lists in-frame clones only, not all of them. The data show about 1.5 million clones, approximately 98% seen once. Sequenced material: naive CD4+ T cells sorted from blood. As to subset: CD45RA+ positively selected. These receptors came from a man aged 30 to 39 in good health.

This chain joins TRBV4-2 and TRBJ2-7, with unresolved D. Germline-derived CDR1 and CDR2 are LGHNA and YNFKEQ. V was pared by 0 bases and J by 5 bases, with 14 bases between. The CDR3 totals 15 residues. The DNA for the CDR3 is TGTGCCAGCAGCCAAGATCGTAGGATAGGGAACGAGCAGTACTTC. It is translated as CASSQDRRIGNEQYF.

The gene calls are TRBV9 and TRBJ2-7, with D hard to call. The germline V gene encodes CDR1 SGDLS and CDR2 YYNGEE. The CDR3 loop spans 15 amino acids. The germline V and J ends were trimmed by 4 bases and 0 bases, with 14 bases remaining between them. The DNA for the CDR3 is TGTGCCAGCAGCCCTACGGCACAGAGCTCCTACGAGCAGTACTTC. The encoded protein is CASSPTAQSSYEQYF.

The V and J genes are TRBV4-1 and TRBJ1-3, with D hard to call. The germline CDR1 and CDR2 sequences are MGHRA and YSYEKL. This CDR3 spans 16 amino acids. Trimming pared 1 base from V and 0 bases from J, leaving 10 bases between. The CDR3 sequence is CASSQVGRSSGNTIYF. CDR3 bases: TGCGCCAGCAGCCAAGTAGGCCGGAGCTCTGGAAACACCATATATTTT.

The CDR3 DNA reads TGTGCCAGCTCACCCATCACAGGGGATGAAGAAGAGCAGTACTTC. Translating gives CASSPITGDEEEQYF. J is TRBJ2-7 and V is TRBV18; 7 bases map to TRBD1. Trimming cost V 3 bases and J 7 bases; bases outside gene matches: 12. The CDR3 runs to 15 residues. Germline loops: CDR1 KGHSH, CDR2 LQKENI. Full variable domain (missing parts from reference TRBV18 and TRBJ2-7): NAGVMQNPRHLVRRRGQEARLRCSPMKGHSHVYWYRQLPEEGLKFMVYLQKENIIDESGMPKERFSAEFPKEGPSILRIQQVVRGDSAAYFCASSPITGDEEEQYFGPGTRLTVT.

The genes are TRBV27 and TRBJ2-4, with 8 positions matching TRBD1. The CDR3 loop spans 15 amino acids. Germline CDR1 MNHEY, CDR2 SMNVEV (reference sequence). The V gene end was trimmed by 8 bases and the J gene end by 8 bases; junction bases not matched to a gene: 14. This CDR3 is CASAEWAGGTDIQYF. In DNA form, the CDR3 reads TGTGCCAGCGCTGAGTGGGCAGGGGGCACGGACATTCAGTACTTC.

The CDR3 here is CASSLVGGRPSYEQYF. The CDR3 coding sequence is TGTGCCAGCAGCTTGGTTGGGGGTCGACCATCCTACGAGCAGTACTTC. This chain joins TRBV5-6 and TRBJ2-7; perhaps D is TRBD1 or TRBD2 (5 bases each). The length of the CDR3 is 16 residues. V was shortened by 0 bases and J by 1 base, with 14 bases between the two germline ends. Germline V lookup: CDR1 SGHDT, CDR2 YYEEEE.

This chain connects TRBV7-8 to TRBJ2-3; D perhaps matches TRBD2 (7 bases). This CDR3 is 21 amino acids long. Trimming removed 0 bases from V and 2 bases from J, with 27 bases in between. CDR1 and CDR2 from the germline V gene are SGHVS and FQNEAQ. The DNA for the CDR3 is TGTGCCAGCAGCTTAGCGCGGTTCCTCTCGCTAGCGGAGGGACACACAGATACGCAGTATTTT. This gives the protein CASSLARFLSLAEGHTDTQYF.

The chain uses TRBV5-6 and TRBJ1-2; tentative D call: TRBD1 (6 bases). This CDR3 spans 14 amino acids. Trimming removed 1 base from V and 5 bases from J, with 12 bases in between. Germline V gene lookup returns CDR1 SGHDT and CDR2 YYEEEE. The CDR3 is CASSLLRGDYGYTF. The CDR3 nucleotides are TGTGCCAGCAGCTTGCTGAGGGGGGATTATGGCTACACCTTC.

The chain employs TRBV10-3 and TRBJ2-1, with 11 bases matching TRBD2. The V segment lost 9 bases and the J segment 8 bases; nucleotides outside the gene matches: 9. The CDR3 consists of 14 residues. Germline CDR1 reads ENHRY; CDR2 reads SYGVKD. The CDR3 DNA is TGTGCCATGGGGCTCGGGACTAGCGGTGATGAGCAGTTCTTC. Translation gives CAMGLGTSGDEQFF.

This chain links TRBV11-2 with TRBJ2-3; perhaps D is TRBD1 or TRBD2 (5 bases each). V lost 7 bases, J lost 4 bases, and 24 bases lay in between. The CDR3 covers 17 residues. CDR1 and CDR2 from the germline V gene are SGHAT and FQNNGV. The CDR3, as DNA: TGTGCCAGCACCCTTAGAGGTTGGCTGGGGACGGCAGATACGCAGTATTTT. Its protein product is CASTLRGWLGTADTQYF.

CDR3 sequence: CASSQFSGRGDNEQFF. The CDR3 DNA is TGTGCCAGCAGCCAATTTAGCGGGAGGGGGGACAATGAGCAGTTCTTC. The chain recombines TRBV14 with TRBJ2-1; 11 bases agree with TRBD2. The trim removed 2 bases at V and 5 bases at J, leaving 5 bases unmatched. Germline V gene sequence: CDR1 SGHDN, CDR2 FVKESK. The CDR3 has 16 residues.

CDR3 coding DNA: TGTGCCAGTACCATCTCTGGGGGACAGGCCAACTATGGCTACACCTTC. Translation: CASTISGGQANYGYTF. The chain joins TRBV19 to TRBJ1-2; TRBD1 matches 8 bases. With V trimmed by 7 bases and J by 2 bases, 12 bases remained unmatched. The CDR3 is 16 residues long. In germline, CDR1 is LNHDA, CDR2 SQIVND (reference sequence).

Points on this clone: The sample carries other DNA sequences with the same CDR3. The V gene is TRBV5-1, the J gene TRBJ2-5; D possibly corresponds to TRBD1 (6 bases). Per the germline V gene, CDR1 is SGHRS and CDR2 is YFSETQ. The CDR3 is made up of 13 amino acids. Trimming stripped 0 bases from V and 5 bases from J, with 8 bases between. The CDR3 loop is CASSLVGGETQYF. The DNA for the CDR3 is TGCGCCAGCAGCTTGGTAGGGGGTGAGACCCAGTACTTC.

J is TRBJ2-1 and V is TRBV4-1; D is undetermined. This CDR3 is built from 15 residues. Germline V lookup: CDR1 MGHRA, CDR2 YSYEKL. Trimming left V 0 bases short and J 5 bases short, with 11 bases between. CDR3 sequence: CASSQDWLVNNEQFF. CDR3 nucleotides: TGCGCCAGCAGCCAAGATTGGCTGGTTAACAATGAGCAGTTCTTC.

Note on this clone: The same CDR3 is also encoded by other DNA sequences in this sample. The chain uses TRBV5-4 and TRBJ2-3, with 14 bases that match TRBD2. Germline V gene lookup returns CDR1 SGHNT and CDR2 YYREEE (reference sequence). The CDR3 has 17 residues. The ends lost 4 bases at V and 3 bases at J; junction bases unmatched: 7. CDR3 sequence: CASSPGTSGSLTDTQYF. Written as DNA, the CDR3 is TGTGCCAGCAGCCCGGGGACTAGCGGGAGCCTGACAGATACGCAGTATTTT.

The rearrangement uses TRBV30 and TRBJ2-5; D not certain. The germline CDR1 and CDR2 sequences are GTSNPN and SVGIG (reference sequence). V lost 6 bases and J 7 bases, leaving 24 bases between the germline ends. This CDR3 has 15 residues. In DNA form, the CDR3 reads TGTGCCTGCGGCTATTCGGGTCCCCGCATAGGGACCCAGTACTTC. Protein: CACGYSGPRIGTQYF.

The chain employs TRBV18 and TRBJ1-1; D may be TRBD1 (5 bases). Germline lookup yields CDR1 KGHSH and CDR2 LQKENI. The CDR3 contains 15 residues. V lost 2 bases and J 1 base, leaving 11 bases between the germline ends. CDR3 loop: CASSPEGLENTEAFF. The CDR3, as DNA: TGTGCCAGCTCACCAGAGGGGCTCGAGAACACTGAAGCTTTCTTT.

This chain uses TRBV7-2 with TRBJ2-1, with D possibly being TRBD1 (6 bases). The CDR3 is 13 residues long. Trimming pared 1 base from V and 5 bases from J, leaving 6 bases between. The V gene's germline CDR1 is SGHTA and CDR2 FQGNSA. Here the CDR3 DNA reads TGTGCCAGCAGCTTAGGGACAGACAATGAGCAGTTCTTC. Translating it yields CASSLGTDNEQFF.

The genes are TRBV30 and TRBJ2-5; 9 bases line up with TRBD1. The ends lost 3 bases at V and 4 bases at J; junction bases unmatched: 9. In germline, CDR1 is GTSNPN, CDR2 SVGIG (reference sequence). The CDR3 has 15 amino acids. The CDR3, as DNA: TGTGCCTGGAGCCCCTACAGGGGGCGAGGAGAGACCCAGTACTTC. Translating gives CAWSPYRGRGETQYF.

CDR3 sequence: CASRREDYTQYF. The CDR3 DNA reads TGTGCCAGCAGACGAGAAGACTATACGCAGTATTTT. The V gene is TRBV28, the J gene TRBJ2-3; the D is unclear. The V gene lost 6 bases and the J gene lost 7 bases, with 11 bases spanning the gap. CDR3 length equals 12 residues. Germline V gives CDR1 MDHEN, CDR2 SYDVKM.

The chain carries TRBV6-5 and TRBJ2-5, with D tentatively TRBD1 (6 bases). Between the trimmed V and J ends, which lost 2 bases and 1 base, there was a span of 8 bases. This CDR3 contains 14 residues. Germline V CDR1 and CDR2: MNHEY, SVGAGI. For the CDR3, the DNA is TGTGCCAGCAGTTACCGGACAGCCCAAGAGACCCAGTACTTC. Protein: CASSYRTAQETQYF.

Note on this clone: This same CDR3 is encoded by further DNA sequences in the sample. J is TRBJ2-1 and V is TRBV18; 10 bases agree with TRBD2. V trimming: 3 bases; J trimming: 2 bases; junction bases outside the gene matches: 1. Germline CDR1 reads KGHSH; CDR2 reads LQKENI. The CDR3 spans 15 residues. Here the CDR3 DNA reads TGTGCCAGCTCACCGCTAGCGGGAGCCTACAATGAGCAGTTCTTC. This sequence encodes CASSPLAGAYNEQFF. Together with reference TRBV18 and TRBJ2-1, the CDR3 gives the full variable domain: NAGVMQNPRHLVRRRGQEARLRCSPMKGHSHVYWYRQLPEEGLKFMVYLQKENIIDESGMPKERFSAEFPKEGPSILRIQQVVRGDSAAYFCASSPLAGAYNEQFFGPGTRLTVL.

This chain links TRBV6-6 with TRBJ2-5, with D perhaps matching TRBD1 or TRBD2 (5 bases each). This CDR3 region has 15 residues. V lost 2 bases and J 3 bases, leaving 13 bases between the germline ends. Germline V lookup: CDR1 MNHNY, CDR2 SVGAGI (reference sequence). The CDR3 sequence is CASSYPGTQEETQYF. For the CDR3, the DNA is TGTGCCAGCAGTTACCCCGGGACGCAGGAAGAGACCCAGTACTTC.

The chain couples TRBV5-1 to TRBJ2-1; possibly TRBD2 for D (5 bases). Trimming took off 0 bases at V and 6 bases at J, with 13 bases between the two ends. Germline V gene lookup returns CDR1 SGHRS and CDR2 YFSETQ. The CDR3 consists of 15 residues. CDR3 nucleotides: TGCGCCAGCAGCTTGGCCCGGGATCACTTCAATGAGCAGTTCTTC. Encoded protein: CASSLARDHFNEQFF.

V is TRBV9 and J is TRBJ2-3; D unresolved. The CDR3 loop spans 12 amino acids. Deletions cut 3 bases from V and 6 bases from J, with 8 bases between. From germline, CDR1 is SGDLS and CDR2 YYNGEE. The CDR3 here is CASSASGDTQYF. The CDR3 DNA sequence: TGTGCCAGCAGCGCCTCTGGCGATACGCAGTATTTT.

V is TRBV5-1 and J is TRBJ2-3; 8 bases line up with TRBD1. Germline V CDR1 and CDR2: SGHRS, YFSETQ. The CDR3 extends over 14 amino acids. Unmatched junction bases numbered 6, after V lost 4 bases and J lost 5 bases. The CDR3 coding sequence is TGCGCCAGCAGCAGGACAGGGATCGTAGATACGCAGTATTTT. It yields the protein CASSRTGIVDTQYF.

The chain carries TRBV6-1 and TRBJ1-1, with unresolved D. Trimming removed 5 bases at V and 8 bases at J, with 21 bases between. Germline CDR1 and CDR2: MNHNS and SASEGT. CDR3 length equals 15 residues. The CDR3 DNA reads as TGTGCCAGCAGTCCGAACGCAGTAGCCGGGAGGGAAGCTTTCTTT. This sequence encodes CASSPNAVAGREAFF.

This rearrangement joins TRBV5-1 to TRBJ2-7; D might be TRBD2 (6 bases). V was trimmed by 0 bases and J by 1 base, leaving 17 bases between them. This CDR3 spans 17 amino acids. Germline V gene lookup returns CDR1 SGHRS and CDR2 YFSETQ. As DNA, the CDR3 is TGCGCCAGCAGCTTGGCCGGAGGGGTGATAAGTTCCTACGAGCAGTACTTC. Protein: CASSLAGGVISSYEQYF.

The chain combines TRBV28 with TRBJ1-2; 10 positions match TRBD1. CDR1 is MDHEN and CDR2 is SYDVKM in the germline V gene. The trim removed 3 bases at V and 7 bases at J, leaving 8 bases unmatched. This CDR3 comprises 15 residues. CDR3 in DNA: TGTGCCAGCAGTTTCCACCGGGACAGGGGCTCTGGCTACACCTTC. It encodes CASSFHRDRGSGYTF.

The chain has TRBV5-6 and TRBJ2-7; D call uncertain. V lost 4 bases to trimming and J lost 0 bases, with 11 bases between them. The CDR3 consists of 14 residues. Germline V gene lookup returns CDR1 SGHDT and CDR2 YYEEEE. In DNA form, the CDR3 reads TGTGCCAGCAGCCCCCAGTTGAGCTCCTACGAGCAGTACTTC. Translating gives CASSPQLSSYEQYF.

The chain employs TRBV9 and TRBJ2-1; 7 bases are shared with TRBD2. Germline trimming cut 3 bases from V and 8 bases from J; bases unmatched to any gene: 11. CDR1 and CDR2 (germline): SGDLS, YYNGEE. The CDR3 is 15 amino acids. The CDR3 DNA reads TGTGCCAGCAGCGCTAGCGGAAGAAGTAGCGATGAGCAGTTCTTC. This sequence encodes CASSASGRSSDEQFF.

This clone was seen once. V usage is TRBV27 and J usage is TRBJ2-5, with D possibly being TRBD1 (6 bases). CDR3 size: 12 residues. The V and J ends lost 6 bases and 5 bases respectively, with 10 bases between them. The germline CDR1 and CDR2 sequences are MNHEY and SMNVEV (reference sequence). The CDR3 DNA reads TGTGCCAGCAGGGGACAAACGGAGACCCAGTACTTC. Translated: CASRGQTETQYF.